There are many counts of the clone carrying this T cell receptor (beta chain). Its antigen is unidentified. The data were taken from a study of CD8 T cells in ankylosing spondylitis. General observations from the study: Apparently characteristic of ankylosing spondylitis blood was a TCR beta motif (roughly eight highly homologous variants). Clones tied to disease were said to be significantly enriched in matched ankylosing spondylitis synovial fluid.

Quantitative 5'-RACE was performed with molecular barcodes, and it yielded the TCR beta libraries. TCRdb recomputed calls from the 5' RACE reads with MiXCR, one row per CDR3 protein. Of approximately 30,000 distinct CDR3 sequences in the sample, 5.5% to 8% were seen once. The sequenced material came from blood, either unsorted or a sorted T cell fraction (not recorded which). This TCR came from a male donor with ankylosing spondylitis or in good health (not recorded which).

CDR3 DNA sequence: TGCGCCAGCAGCCAAGCTAGGTTACTGAACACCGGGGAGCTGTTTTTT. As protein: CASSQARLLNTGELFF. The chain is built from TRBV4-1 and TRBJ2-2; no clear D gene. With 1 base removed from V and 1 base from J, the gap between germline ends came to 10 bases. CDR1 and CDR2 from the germline V gene are MGHRA and YSYEKL. The CDR3 totals 16 residues.